The present entry profiles one T cell receptor (beta chain) with its context. The antigen it recognizes is unknown. No qualities accompany the bases; no much larger clone lies one base away. Lesional scalp punch biopsies and peripheral blood were collected from alopecia areata patients. PBMCs were separated by density centrifugation and stained for CD3, CD4 and CD8, after which CD4+ and CD8+ T cells were sorted on a FACSAria. Untreated alopecia areata patients were recruited as part of a multicenter biomarker study. Blood CD8+ T cells from five or six biomarker-study patients were further sorted into NKG2D-low and NKG2D-high fractions. Receptor libraries were prepared by the immunoSEQ multiplex PCR assay. For TCR sequencing, RNA was extracted from every sample and reverse transcribed into cDNA to serve as template. SuperScript III was used for first-strand cDNA synthesis, primed with a 2:1 mix of oligo-dT and random hexamers. A synthetic immune receptor repertoire was used to assess amplification bias, and residual bias was removed computationally. As for the authors' bioinformatics: Raw reads were preprocessed to remove errors, and CDR3 was defined according to IMGT conventions as the region from the conserved cysteine to phenylalanine. Clonality was calculated as 1 minus Shannon entropy normalized by log2 of the number of productive unique TCRs. Whether scalp clones were CD4 or CD8 was inferred by matching scalp TCRbeta sequences against CD4 and CD8 repertoires sorted from blood. TCRdb re-hosts the immuneACCESS table, in-frame sequences only. Its copies lack some clones; in the studies checked, an unresolved V gene accounts for under half of them, and the cause for the rest is not known. V, J and clone size are taken as reported in that table, and D and trimming were inferred from the DNA itself. The table for this sample lists tens of thousands of clones; approximately 60% of them were counted only once. Around 38% of the sample comes from the top ten.

These data originate in a study of CD8+ T cells in alopecia areata listed by TCRdb under 2018. Regarding the complete study: The study used high-throughput TCRbeta sequencing to examine T cell clonal expansion in alopecia areata, in both the C3H/HeJ mouse model and human patients. TCRbeta CDR3 regions were amplified by immunoSEQ multiplex PCR with 35 Vbeta forward and 13 Jbeta reverse primers. Scalp tissue and sorted CD4+ and CD8+ peripheral blood T cells from patchy and totalis/universalis alopecia areata patients and from healthy controls were covered by human TCRbeta sequencing. Clonality in the scalp was compared among normal scalp (n=4), patchy alopecia areata scalp (n=8), and alopecia totalis/universalis scalp (n=8). RNA was obtained with the PAXgene miRNA kit for fixed scalp, the miRNeasy kit for PBMCs, and the RNeasy kit for mouse skin.

The CDR3 covers 16 residues, taking in both the cysteine and the phenylalanine. Only the CDR3 part of the read is kept: 48 bases, read in frame from the first base. The germline V gene provides CDR1 MDHEN and CDR2 SYDVKM. Cut back by 3 bases and 2 bases, the V and J ends lie 16 bases apart. What the research found in general, with its limitations: Unlike mouse skin, which is dominated by gammadelta T cells, normal human skin has resident alphabeta T cells that are also sequenced, and this complicates analysis of the scalp TCR repertoire. Compared with normal scalp, lesional scalp, particularly in alopecia totalis/universalis, had higher clonality and more expanded CD8+ clones, which suggests antigenic drive. Shared TCR sequences between patients were less evident than in mice, which may be partly attributable to HLA diversity in the patient population.

This TCR was recovered from a human donor with alopecia areata. The chain is made from TRBV28 and TRBJ2-5; the D gene is perhaps TRBD1, on 6 matching bases. The sequencing sample was made of NKG2D-high CD8+ T cells sorted from blood. According to the study, the label for this sample's cell subset or site signals: sorted CD8+ NKG2D-high blood T cells. CDR3 sequence: CASSFLSKDSQETQYF. At the DNA level, the sequence is TGTGCCAGCAGTTTTCTCTCCAAGGACAGTCAAGAGACCCAGTACTTC. This CDR3, with the reference TRBV28 and TRBJ2-5 proteins standing in past its ends, gives the full variable domain DVKVTQSSRYLVKRTGEKVFLECVQDMDHENMFWYRQDPGLGLRLIYFSYDVKMKEKGDIPEGYSVSREKKERFSLILESASTNQTSMYLCASSFLSKDSQETQYFGPGTRLLVL.